Below, 27 T cell receptor beta chains from the same sample are listed, as sequenced in a study of metastatic and nonmetastatic thyroid tumors. TCRdb re-called the PCR reads with MiXCR. This table has tens of thousands of clones, approximately 16% appearing once. Until they underwent thyroid surgery, no patient had received any treatment. Sequencing input: blood. The receptors come from a female donor with papillary thyroid cancer or a benign thyroid nodule (not recorded which). Some clones in this sample may be carry-over from other donors' samples.

Concerning this clone: Just one base apart from a much larger clone, this may be a read error. The rearrangement links TRBV7-7 to TRBJ1-1; D gene unclear. The germline V gene encodes CDR1 SSHAT and CDR2 FNYEAQ (reference sequence). The CDR3 extends over 13 amino acids. The CDR3 DNA reads as TGTGATACGGACCAATTTAAGGACACTGAAGCTTTCTTT. Protein product: CDTDQFKDTEAFF.

Many counts were recorded for this clone. Different DNA sequences within this sample yield the same CDR3. The rearrangement links TRBV10-1 to TRBJ2-3, with D uncertain. The germline CDR1 and CDR2 sequences are WNHNN and SYGVQD (reference sequence). This CDR3 comprises 15 residues. The V gene lost 2 bases and the J gene lost 0 bases, with 9 bases spanning the gap. CDR3 residues: CASSEMSYSTDTQYF. The DNA for the CDR3 is TGCGCCAGCAGTGAGATGAGTTACAGCACAGATACGCAGTATTTT.

On this clone: Germline is not matched at one junction end, which may reflect a read error. The chain carries TRBV27 and TRBJ2-7, with a weak D call TRBD2 (6 bases). The CDR3 covers 13 residues. The V gene's germline CDR1 is MNHEY and CDR2 SMNVEV (reference sequence). The CDR3 bases are TGTGCCAGCATTTTATGGGGGGAGCACGAGCAGTACTTC. This gives the protein CASILWGEHEQYF.

This clone was recorded at least ten times. The J gene is TRBJ2-3, the V gene TRBV7-2; D possibly corresponds to TRBD2 (5 bases). Trimming cost V 0 bases and J 4 bases, with 8 bases left between them. The CDR3 sequence is 14 residues long. Germline-derived CDR1 and CDR2 are SGHTA and FQGNSA. CDR3 sequence: CASSLAGLSDTQYF. Here the CDR3 DNA reads TGTGCCAGCAGCTTAGCAGGACTCTCAGATACGCAGTATTTT.

This clone was seen at least ten times. The chain employs TRBV6-4 and TRBJ2-6; D may be TRBD1 (5 bases). The V gene's germline CDR1 is MRHNA and CDR2 SNTAGT. This CDR3 has 17 residues. The germline V and J ends were trimmed by 0 bases and 3 bases, with 12 bases remaining between them. CDR3 nucleotides: TGTGCCAGCAGTGACTCGATTAATAGGGGTGGGGCCAACGTCCTGACTTTC. It codes for CASSDSINRGGANVLTF.

This clone has a handful of counts. The chain employs TRBV27 and TRBJ2-3; D uncertain. CDR1 and CDR2 from the germline V gene are MNHEY and SMNVEV (reference sequence). The CDR3 contains 13 residues. V gave up 4 bases and J gave up 5 bases, with 10 bases separating them. The CDR3 reads CASSSSLGDTQYF. For the CDR3, the DNA is TGTGCCAGCAGTTCATCCCTCGGAGATACGCAGTATTTT.

This clone was observed at least ten times. The chain combines TRBV5-1 with TRBJ2-7, with D possibly being TRBD1 (5 bases). Trimming pared 1 base from V and 2 bases from J, leaving 7 bases between. Germline CDR1 and CDR2: SGHRS and YFSETQ. The CDR3 is made up of 13 amino acids. The CDR3 here is CASSLSGTYEQYF. CDR3 coding DNA: TGCGCCAGCAGCTTGTCAGGGACCTACGAGCAGTACTTC.

There are many counts of this clone. The chain uses TRBV19 and TRBJ1-1, with D perhaps TRBD1 (6 bases). Per the germline V gene, CDR1 is LNHDA and CDR2 is SQIVND (reference sequence). The CDR3 has 14 amino acids. The ends were cut back, 6 bases at V and 2 bases at J, with 13 bases in the middle. CDR3 protein: CASRTQGINTEAFF. The CDR3, as DNA: TGTGCCAGTAGGACACAGGGTATTAACACTGAAGCTTTCTTT.

In its sample, this clone was seen many times. This chain connects TRBV10-1 to TRBJ2-3; 10 positions match TRBD2. Germline CDR1 reads WNHNN; CDR2 reads SYGVQD (reference sequence). The V and J ends lost 3 bases and 1 base, in that order; junction bases with no gene match: 1. This CDR3 region has 15 residues. The CDR3 sequence is CASSDLAGGTDTQYF. The CDR3 DNA reads as TGCGCCAGCAGTGATCTAGCGGGGGGCACAGATACGCAGTATTTT.

The sample holds many counts of this clone. The V call is TRBV20-1, the J call TRBJ2-2; D gene unclear. This CDR3 contains 14 residues. Between the trimmed V and J ends, which lost 5 bases and 1 base, there was a span of 11 bases. Germline V gene data show CDR1 as DFQATT and CDR2 as SNEGSKA (reference sequence). The chain's CDR3 is CSAQSTRNTGELFF. The DNA of the CDR3 is TGCAGTGCTCAATCGACACGGAACACCGGGGAGCTGTTTTTT.

A note on this clone: A clone one base away is much larger, so this may be a read error. The chain uses TRBV7-3 and TRBJ2-2, with TRBD1 identical over 9 bases. CDR1 and CDR2 (germline): SGHTA, FQGTGA. The junction had 13 bases not matched to a gene; V was cut back by 5 bases and J by 9 bases. The CDR3 contains 16 residues. The CDR3 loop reads CASSPSPGQGGRELFF. DNA for the CDR3: TGTGCCAGCAGCCCTTCTCCGGGACAGGGCGGCCGGGAGCTGTTTTTT.

Many counts were recorded for this clone. The V gene is TRBV2, the J gene TRBJ2-2; D unresolved. V lost 7 bases and J 3 bases, leaving 6 bases between the germline ends. Germline assignment: CDR1 SNHLY and CDR2 FYNNEI. The CDR3 has 12 residues. The CDR3 region has the DNA TGTGCCAGCAACTTTTACACCGGGGAGCTGTTTTTT. Residues: CASNFYTGELFF.

There are many counts of this clone. This may stem from a read error, because a much larger clone lies one nucleotide away. This sample also contains other DNA sequences that code for the same CDR3. V gene TRBV3-1 combines with J gene TRBJ2-7, with TRBD2 matching 8 bases. Germline-derived CDR1 and CDR2 are LGHDT and YNNKEL (reference sequence). The CDR3 has 14 amino acids. The CDR3 here is CASSPGTSGYEQYF. CDR3 bases: TGTGCCAGCAGCCCTGGGACTAGTGGATACGAGCAGTATTTC.

This clone was observed at least ten times. Other DNA sequences from this sample encode an identical CDR3 as well. This sequence joins TRBV15 and TRBJ2-7, with 11 bases that match TRBD1. V was clipped by 3 bases and J by 3 bases; unmatched bases: 4. Looked up from germline, CDR1 is LNHNV and CDR2 is YYDKDF (reference sequence). The CDR3 covers 15 residues. The CDR3 spells CATSRPGTGGYEQYF. CDR3 DNA: TGTGCCACCAGCAGGCCCGGGACAGGGGGCTACGAGCAGTACTTC. Supplemented by reference TRBV15 and TRBJ2-7, the full variable domain reads DAMVIQNPRYQVTQFGKPVTLSCSQTLNHNVMYWYQQKSSQAPKLLFHYYDKDFNNEADTPDNFQSRRPNTSFCFLDIRSPGLGDTAMYLCATSRPGTGGYEQYFGPGTRLTVT.

This clone was seen many times. The chain is built from TRBV2 and TRBJ2-7; no reliable D call. The CDR3 covers 10 residues. Deletions cut 3 bases from V and 12 bases from J, with 9 bases between. CDR1 is SNHLY and CDR2 is FYNNEI in the germline V gene. This CDR3 is CASSEATPYF. The CDR3 DNA reads as TGTGCCAGCAGTGAGGCTACCCCGTACTTC.

The rearrangement links TRBV28 to TRBJ1-1, with D unclear. Germline assignment: CDR1 MDHEN and CDR2 SYDVKM. Deletions cut 6 bases from V and 4 bases from J, with 6 bases between. CDR3 length equals 11 residues. The CDR3 loop reads CASSWVTEAFF. The CDR3 coding sequence is TGTGCCAGCAGCTGGGTCACTGAAGCTTTCTTT.

This clone was seen ten or more times. Here the CDR3 DNA reads TGTGCCAGCAGCATCGGACTAGCGGGAGCGCGGGGGGGGGAGACCCAGTACTTC. Amino acid sequence: CASSIGLAGARGGETQYF. The chain combines TRBV5-6 with TRBJ2-5; 13 bases fit TRBD2. The CDR3 sequence is 18 residues long. CDR1 is SGHDT, CDR2 YYEEEE, per germline. With 4 bases clipped from V and 5 bases from J, the junction kept 14 bases outside the gene matches.

This clone occurred many times. As DNA, the CDR3 is TGTGCCAGTAGTGTCCGGGGGGCGACTCCGTTCTTC. It is translated as CASSVRGATPFF. The rearrangement joins TRBV19 to TRBJ2-1; the D gene is possibly TRBD2 (7 bases). With 5 bases removed from V and 15 bases from J, the gap between germline ends came to 17 bases. The V gene's germline CDR1 is LNHDA and CDR2 SQIVND (reference sequence). CDR3 length: 12 residues.

A few counts support this clone. The chain is built from TRBV7-3 and TRBJ1-2, with D hard to call. Per the germline V gene, CDR1 is SGHTA and CDR2 is FQGTGA. Trimming shortened V by 10 bases and J by 3 bases, and 12 bases separated the two germline ends. The length of the CDR3 is 12 residues. The CDR3 DNA follows: TGTGCCATCAACTCTCTGGACTATGGCTACACCTTC. It translates to CAINSLDYGYTF.

The table lists this clone with many counts. V gene TRBV4-2 combines with J gene TRBJ2-7; D tentatively fits TRBD1 or TRBD2 (5 bases each). CDR1 LGHNA and CDR2 YNFKEQ come from the germline V gene. There are 15 residues in the CDR3. Trimming removed 0 bases at V and 4 bases at J, with 13 bases between. The CDR3 protein is CASSQDWGWGYEQYF. In DNA form, the CDR3 reads TGTGCCAGCAGCCAAGATTGGGGGTGGGGGTACGAGCAGTACTTC.

This clone was found many times. The sample contains more than one DNA sequence encoding this CDR3. V and J are TRBV24-1 and TRBJ2-2; tentatively, D is TRBD1 (5 bases). CDR1 is KGHDR, CDR2 SFDVKD, per germline. V was pared by 5 bases and J by 3 bases, with 12 bases between. The length of the CDR3 is 15 residues. CDR3: CATSVRGRDTGELFF. CDR3 sequence (DNA): TGTGCCACCAGTGTAAGGGGTCGTGACACCGGGGAGCTGTTTTTT.

This clone was counted once. Here the CDR3 reads CASRPTGVGYTQYF. CDR3 coding DNA: TGCGCCAGCAGACCTACAGGCGTCGGATATACGCAGTATTTT. The chain carries TRBV4-1 and TRBJ2-3; TRBD1 might be the D (5 bases). Germline V CDR1 and CDR2: MGHRA, YSYEKL. Deletions cut 6 bases from V and 7 bases from J, with 17 bases between. This CDR3 contains 14 residues.

The rearrangement uses TRBV11-3 and TRBJ2-7, with 8 bases fitting TRBD2. V trimming: 8 bases; J trimming: 1 base; junction bases outside the gene matches: 10. This CDR3 comprises 15 residues. Germline-derived CDR1 and CDR2 are SGHNT and YENEEA. The CDR3 loop is CASLRGLAVSYEQYF. CDR3 sequence (DNA): TGTGCCAGCCTCCGCGGACTAGCAGTTTCCTACGAGCAGTACTTC.

This clone was recorded many times. This chain links TRBV4-2 with TRBJ2-7; D is undetermined. Trimming removed 1 base from V and 3 bases from J, with 10 bases in between. Germline V CDR1 and CDR2: LGHNA, YNFKEQ. The CDR3 spans 14 residues. This CDR3 reads CASSQGSGRYEQYF. CDR3 DNA: TGTGCCAGCAGCCAAGGGAGTGGGCGCTACGAGCAGTACTTC.

About this clone: The junction differs from germline at one of its ends, possibly a read error. The chain employs TRBV2 and TRBJ1-6; D not resolved. The CDR3 runs to 15 residues. The germline V gene has CDR1 SNHLY and CDR2 FYNNEI. CDR3 amino acids: CATRSESSYNSPLRF. The CDR3 nucleotides read TGTGCCACTCGCAGTGAAAGCTCCTATAATTCACCCCTCCGCTTT.

This clone was detected ten times or more. The J gene is TRBJ2-7, the V gene TRBV27; 10 bases map to TRBD1. Trimming cost V 6 bases and J 6 bases; bases outside gene matches: 8. CDR3 size: 14 residues. Germline CDR1 is MNHEY and CDR2 is SMNVEV (reference sequence). DNA for the CDR3: TGTGCCAGCAGACGGACAGGGGGAAAGAGCGAGCAGTACTTC. Amino acids: CASRRTGGKSEQYF.

The chain employs TRBV5-1 and TRBJ2-1; D is unclear. Germline V gene lookup returns CDR1 SGHRS and CDR2 YFSETQ. The CDR3 is 11 amino acids. V dropped 4 bases and J dropped 7 bases, with 6 bases sitting between them. The CDR3: CASSIGNEQFF. CDR3 DNA: TGCGCCAGCAGCATCGGGAATGAGCAGTTCTTC.